The clone carrying this T cell receptor beta chain was observed many times. Its antigen remains unknown. This entry belongs to a study of regulatory T cells in long-lasting Graves disease. On the study more broadly: For under 3 months, newly diagnosed Graves' patients had been taking antithyroid drugs. Study-wide results and caveats: Accuracy was perhaps lowered by the small sample size.

Time point specified: newly diagnosed GD, antithyroid drugs for less than 3 months. PBMC-extracted RNA yielded the TCR library. This CDR3 has 11 amino acids. Trimming took 4 bases from V and 10 from J, leaving 7 bases between them. Germline values: CDR1 KGHDR, CDR2 SFDVKD. Arm-PCR of CDR3 regions with iRepertoire HTBI primers generated TCR beta libraries. A single record per CDR3 protein comes from TCRdb applying MiXCR to the multiplex PCR reads. The table has around 420,000 distinct CDR3 sequences, about 15% seen once. These sequences were also reported in another study, on T cells in Graves' hyperthyroidism and ophthalmopathy.

The rearrangement joins TRBV24-1 to TRBJ2-1; D not certain. This sequence originates from a middle-aged woman with Graves disease. The sequencing here drew on peripheral blood mononuclear cells (PBMCs), taken at new diagnosis, from a patient treated with antithyroid drugs. The CDR3 is CATSDYGEQFF. The CDR3 region has the DNA TGTGCCACCAGTGACTACGGGGAGCAGTTCTTC.